These T cell receptor beta chains were read from a single sample in a study of T cell repertoires in cytomegalovirus infection. MiXCR was run by TCRdb on the reads, yielding one entry per CDR3 protein. This sample has around 260,000 distinct CDR3 sequences, with roughly 10% found just once. Sequences were obtained from PBMCs. These receptors were obtained from a human donor in good health (CMV status not recorded). Some clones in this sample may be carry-over from other donors' samples. The CDR3 runs from the conserved cysteine through the conserved F or W. Fields, in order: J gene, V gene, CDR3 protein.

TRBJ2-1	TRBV12-3/TRBV12-4	CASSPQVAGVLEQFF
TRBJ1-2	TRBV19	CASTPQVNGYGYTF
TRBJ2-5	TRBV12-3/TRBV12-4	CASSFWGKETQYF
TRBJ2-3	TRBV29-1	CSVEWPQARTSGSTDTQYF
TRBJ1-4	TRBV2	CASIGQPNEKLFF
TRBJ2-4	TRBV7-2	CASSHGQGAQNIQYF
TRBJ1-5	TRBV20-1	CSARPQGAVQPQHF
TRBJ2-5	TRBV29-1	CSVELEGGSGDQETQYF
TRBJ2-2	TRBV7-2	CASSLSGTSGLFF
TRBJ2-2	TRBV7-9	CASSSWARGGLVVYGGELFF
TRBJ2-7	TRBV20-1	CSARKSTYEQYF
TRBJ2-5	TRBV29-1	CSVARSQETQYF
TRBJ2-3	TRBV7-6	CASSSEKDTQYF
TRBJ2-7	TRBV28	CASSYGTLRSSYEQYF
TRBJ2-3	TRBV29-1	CSVGSSGDTQYF
TRBJ1-1	TRBV6-2/TRBV6-3	CASSYSGYRVNTEAFF
TRBJ2-3	TRBV9	CASSVGDGGSTDTQYF
TRBJ2-5	TRBV7-9	CASSLDNLGTQYF
TRBJ2-7	TRBV2	CASSEQGPTYEQYF
TRBJ2-1	TRBV7-2	CASSLDAPGLGMSSYNEQFF
TRBJ2-5	TRBV7-2	CASSFHGQGRETQYF
TRBJ2-1	TRBV7-2	CASSWGLAGNEQFF
TRBJ1-4	TRBV7-2	CASSPAKEKLFF
TRBJ2-7	TRBV6-2/TRBV6-3	CASSKPRTVPSYEQYF
TRBJ2-5	TRBV7-3	CASSLREKETQYF
TRBJ1-1	TRBV20-1	CSARDPENTEAFF
TRBJ2-3	TRBV6-5	CASSLLGIGSDTQYF
TRBJ2-1	TRBV7-8	CASSLWASGSNEQFF
TRBJ2-7	TRBV12-3/TRBV12-4	CASSFGGGGEQYF
TRBJ1-5	TRBV6-1	CASRRTGFYSNQPQHF
TRBJ1-2	TRBV30	CAWRGQGTNYGYTF
TRBJ1-1	TRBV7-2	CASSLLEAFF
TRBJ2-6	TRBV7-3	CASSFDSSSSGANVLTF
TRBJ1-1	TRBV7-2	CASSAQTGGMNTEAFF
TRBJ2-5	TRBV20-1	CSARSGGRAKTQYF
TRBJ1-3	TRBV6-6	CASSYFSGQGINSGNTIYF
TRBJ1-2	TRBV7-2	CASRPDTVYGYTF
TRBJ1-5	TRBV20-1	CSARQGSNQPQHF
TRBJ2-2	TRBV29-1	CSVGLAGGNTGELFF
TRBJ1-4	TRBV28	CASERTTNEKLFF
TRBJ1-5	TRBV6-2/TRBV6-3	CASSYSVKNQPQHF
TRBJ1-4	TRBV12-3/TRBV12-4	CASRPRGVFSEKLFF
TRBJ1-4	TRBV7-2	CASSISKTNEKLFF
TRBJ2-2	TRBV19	CASSIDRGRPAGELFF
TRBJ2-7	TRBV20-1	CSAFVGLAGGHEQYF
TRBJ2-3	TRBV20-1	CSAEGMVGTDTQYF
TRBJ2-1	TRBV6-2/TRBV6-3	CASSQTHLAGAYNEQFF
TRBJ1-2	TRBV7-2	CASSFSGVRGYTF
TRBJ1-2	TRBV7-8	CASSSGNGYTF
TRBJ1-1	TRBV7-8	CASMWYTDTEAFF